This TCR beta chain was found in a study of T-cell memory formation after mild COVID-19. General study results and limits: The SARS-CoV-2 specificity of second-wave clones reaching peak at day 37 remained unverified. Pre-infection memory held some responding clones, suggesting pre-existing cross-reactive T cells responded.

In this sample, this clonotype turned up a few times. The antigen is not known. CDR3 size: 12 residues. Trimming pared 8 bases from V and 4 bases from J, leaving 9 bases between. Germline V gene lookup returns CDR1 MNHEY and CDR2 SVGEGT. cDNA libraries for TCR alpha and TCR beta, carrying sample barcodes and UMIs, came from 5'RACE with constant-segment primers. TCRdb processed the 5' RACE reads anew with MiXCR; each CDR3 protein has one entry. The table lists tens of thousands of distinct CDR3 sequences, more than 8% of them singletons, with 1.2% in the top ten. The chain has TRBV6-2 or TRBV6-3 and TRBJ1-5; maybe TRBD1 (5 bases). The TCR comes from a man aged 18 to 35 who had mild COVID-19 (a few samples of this study predate the infection). Cell type and time point are not known. The specimen sequenced was PBMCs or a T cell subset sorted from them (not recorded which). CDR3 region: CASGTINQPQHF. In nucleotides, the CDR3 is TGTGCCAGCGGGACGATAAATCAGCCCCAGCATTTT.